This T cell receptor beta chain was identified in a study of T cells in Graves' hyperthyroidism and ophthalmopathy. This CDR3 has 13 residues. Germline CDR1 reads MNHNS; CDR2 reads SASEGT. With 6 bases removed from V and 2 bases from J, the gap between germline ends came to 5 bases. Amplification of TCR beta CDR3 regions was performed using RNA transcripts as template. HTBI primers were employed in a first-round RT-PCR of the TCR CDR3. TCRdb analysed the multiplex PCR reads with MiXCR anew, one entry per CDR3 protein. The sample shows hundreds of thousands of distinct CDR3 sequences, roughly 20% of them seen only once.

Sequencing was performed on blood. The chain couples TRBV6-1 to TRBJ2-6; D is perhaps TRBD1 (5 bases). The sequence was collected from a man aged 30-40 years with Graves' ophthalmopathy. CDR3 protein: CASRDTGANVLTF. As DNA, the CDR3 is TGTGCCAGCAGGGACACTGGGGCCAACGTCCTGACTTTC.